This T cell receptor (beta chain) was identified during a study of T-cell reconstitution after alpha-beta-depleted transplantation in children. The CDR3 length is 16 residues. Looked up from germline, CDR1 is DFQATT and CDR2 is SNEGSKA (reference sequence). V was shortened by 6 bases and J by 4 bases, with 24 bases between the two germline ends. The library targeted TCRbeta and was prepared with unique molecular identifiers. TCRdb independently ran MiXCR on the PCR reads; one entry per CDR3 protein. The profile shows some 200,000 distinct CDR3 sequences, around 7% of them singletons. This clonotype was detected many times.

The material sequenced was PBMCs from the stem cell graft donor, taken from the stem cell graft. The chain couples TRBV20-1 to TRBJ1-2; D might be TRBD1 (5 bases). The sequence was collected from a human donor who donated a stem cell graft to a child with Wiskott-Aldrich syndrome. This CDR3 reads CSAPDPGPTGRYGYTF. CDR3 bases: TGCAGTGCCCCAGACCCAGGGCCAACTGGGCGCTATGGCTACACCTTC.